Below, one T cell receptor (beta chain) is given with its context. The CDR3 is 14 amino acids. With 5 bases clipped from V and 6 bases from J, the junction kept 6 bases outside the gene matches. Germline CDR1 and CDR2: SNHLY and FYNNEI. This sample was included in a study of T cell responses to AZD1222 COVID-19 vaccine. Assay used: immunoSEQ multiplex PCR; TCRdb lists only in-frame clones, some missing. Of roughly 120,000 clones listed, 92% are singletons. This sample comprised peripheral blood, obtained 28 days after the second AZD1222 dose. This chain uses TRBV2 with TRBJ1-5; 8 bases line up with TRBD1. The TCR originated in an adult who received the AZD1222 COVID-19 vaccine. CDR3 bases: TGTGCCAGCAGTTTCCAGGGGGCGGGTCAGCCCCAGCATTTT. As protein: CASSFQGAGQPQHF.